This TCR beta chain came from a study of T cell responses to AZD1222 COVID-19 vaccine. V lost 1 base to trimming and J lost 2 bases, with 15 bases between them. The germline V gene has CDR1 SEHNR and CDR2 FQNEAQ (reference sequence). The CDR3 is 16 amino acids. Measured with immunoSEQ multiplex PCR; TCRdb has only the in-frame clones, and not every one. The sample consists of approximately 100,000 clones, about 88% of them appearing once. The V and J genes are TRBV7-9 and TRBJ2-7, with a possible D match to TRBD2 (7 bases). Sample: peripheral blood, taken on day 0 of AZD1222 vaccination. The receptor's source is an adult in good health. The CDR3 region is CASSLVSAGAAYEQYF. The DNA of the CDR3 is TGTGCCAGCAGCTTAGTATCGGCGGGGGCCGCCTACGAGCAGTACTTC.